This T cell receptor beta chain is drawn from a study of blood T cell repertoires in COVID-19. Residents of 24 US areas, aged roughly 18 to 89 years, made up the participants. V dropped 8 bases and J dropped 0 bases, with 10 bases sitting between them. The CDR3 has 13 residues. The table came from immunoSEQ multiplex PCR; TCRdb's copy has only in-frame clones and leaves some out. The profile shows 250,000 to 400,000 clones, about 85% of them singletons. The source is a woman in her 30s who had been exposed to COVID-19. Sample: PBMCs or T cells enriched from blood (not recorded which). The rearrangement links TRBV12-3 or TRBV12-4 to TRBJ1-1; no definite D call. Here the CDR3 DNA reads TGTGCCAGCGTTTACTTGGTGAACACTGAAGCTTTCTTT. Its translation is CASVYLVNTEAFF.